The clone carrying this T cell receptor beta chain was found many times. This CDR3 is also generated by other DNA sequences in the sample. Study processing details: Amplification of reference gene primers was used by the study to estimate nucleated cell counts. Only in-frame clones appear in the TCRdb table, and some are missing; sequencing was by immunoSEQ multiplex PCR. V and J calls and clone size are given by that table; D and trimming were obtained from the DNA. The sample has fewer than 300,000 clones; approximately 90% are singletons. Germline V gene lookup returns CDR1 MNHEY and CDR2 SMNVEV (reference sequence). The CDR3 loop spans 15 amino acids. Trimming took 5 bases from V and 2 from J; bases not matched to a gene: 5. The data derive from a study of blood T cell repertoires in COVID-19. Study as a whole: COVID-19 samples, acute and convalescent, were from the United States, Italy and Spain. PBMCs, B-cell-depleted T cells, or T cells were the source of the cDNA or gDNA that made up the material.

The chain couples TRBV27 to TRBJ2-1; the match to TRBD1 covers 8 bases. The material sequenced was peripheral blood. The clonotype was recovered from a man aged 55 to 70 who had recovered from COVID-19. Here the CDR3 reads CASSDPGGPYNEQFF. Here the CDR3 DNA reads TGTGCCAGCAGTGACCCAGGGGGCCCCTACAATGAGCAGTTCTTC.